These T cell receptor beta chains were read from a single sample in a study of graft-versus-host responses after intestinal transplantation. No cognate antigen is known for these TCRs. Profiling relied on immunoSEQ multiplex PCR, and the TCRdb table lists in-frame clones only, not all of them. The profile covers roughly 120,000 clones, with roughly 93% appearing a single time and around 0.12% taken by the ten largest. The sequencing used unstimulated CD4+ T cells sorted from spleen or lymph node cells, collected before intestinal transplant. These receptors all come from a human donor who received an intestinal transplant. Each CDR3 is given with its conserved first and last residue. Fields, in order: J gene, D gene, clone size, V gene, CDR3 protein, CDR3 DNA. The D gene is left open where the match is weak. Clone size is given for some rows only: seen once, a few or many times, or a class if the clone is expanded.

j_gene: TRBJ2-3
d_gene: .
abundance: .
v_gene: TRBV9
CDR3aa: CASTSGTNHRTDTQYF
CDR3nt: TGTGCCAGCACCAGCGGAACCAACCACCGCACAGATACGCAGTATTTT

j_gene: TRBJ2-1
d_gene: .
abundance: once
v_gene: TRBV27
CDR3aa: CASSSGLAYEQFF
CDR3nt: TGTGCCAGCAGTTCCGGACTGGCCTATGAGCAGTTCTTC

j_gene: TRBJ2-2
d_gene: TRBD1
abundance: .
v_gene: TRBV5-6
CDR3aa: CASSFNDRGLSSTGELFF
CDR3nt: TGTGCCAGCAGCTTCAATGACAGGGGGCTTAGCAGCACCGGGGAGCTGTTTTTT

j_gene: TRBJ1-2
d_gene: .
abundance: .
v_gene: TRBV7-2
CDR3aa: CASSLVLGLGYGYTF
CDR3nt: TGTGCCAGCAGCTTAGTCTTGGGGCTCGGCTATGGCTACACCTTC

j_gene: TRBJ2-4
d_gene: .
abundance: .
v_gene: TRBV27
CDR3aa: CASRLYGENIQYF
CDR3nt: TGTGCCAGCAGACTATACGGGGAAAACATTCAGTACTTC

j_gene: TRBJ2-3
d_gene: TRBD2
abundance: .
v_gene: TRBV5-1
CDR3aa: CASKGLAGGPSTDTQYF
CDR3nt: TGCGCCAGCAAGGGGCTAGCGGGAGGCCCTAGCACAGATACGCAGTATTTT

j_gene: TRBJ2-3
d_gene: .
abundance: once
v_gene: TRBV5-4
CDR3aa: CASMWGAGQGDTQYF
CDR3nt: TGTGCCAGCATGTGGGGAGCGGGACAAGGAGATACGCAGTATTTT

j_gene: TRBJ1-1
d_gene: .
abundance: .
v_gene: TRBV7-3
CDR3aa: CASSFCWKWGTEAFF
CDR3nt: TGTGCCAGCAGCTTCTGCTGGAAGTGGGGCACTGAAGCTTTCTTT

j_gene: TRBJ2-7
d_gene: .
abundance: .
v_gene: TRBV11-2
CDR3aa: CASSSGTFLYEQYF
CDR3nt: TGTGCCAGCAGCTCCGGGACATTTCTCTACGAGCAGTACTTC

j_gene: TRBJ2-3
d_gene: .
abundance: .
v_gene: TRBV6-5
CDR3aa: CASSYGNVADTQYF
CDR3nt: TGTGCCAGCAGTTACGGTAATGTGGCAGATACGCAGTATTTT

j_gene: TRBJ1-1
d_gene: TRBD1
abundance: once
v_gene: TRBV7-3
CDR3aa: CASKRAGGANTEAFF
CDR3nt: TGTGCCAGCAAACGGGCAGGGGGAGCGAACACTGAAGCTTTCTTT

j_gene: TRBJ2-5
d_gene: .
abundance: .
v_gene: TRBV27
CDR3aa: CASSRGRGPKETQYF
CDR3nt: TGTGCCAGCAGTAGGGGCAGGGGCCCGAAAGAGACCCAGTACTTC

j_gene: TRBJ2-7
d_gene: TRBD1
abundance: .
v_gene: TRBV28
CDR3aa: CASSLSGRGNYEQYF
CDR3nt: TGTGCCAGCAGTTTATCGGGCAGGGGGAACTACGAGCAGTACTTC

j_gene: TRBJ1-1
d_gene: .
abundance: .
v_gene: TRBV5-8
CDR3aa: CASSLGHIPRTEAFF
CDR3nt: TGTGCCAGCAGCTTGGGACATATACCTAGGACTGAAGCTTTCTTT

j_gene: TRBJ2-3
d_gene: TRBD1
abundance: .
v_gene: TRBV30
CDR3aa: CAWRPLRDRRTYTQYF
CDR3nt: TGTGCCTGGAGACCGCTCCGGGACAGGCGGACCTATACGCAGTATTTT

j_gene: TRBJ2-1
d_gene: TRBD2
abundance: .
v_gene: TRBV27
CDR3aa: CASSLFSGSLNEQFF
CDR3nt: TGTGCCAGCAGCCTTTTTAGCGGGAGTCTCAATGAGCAGTTCTTC